The rows below give T cell receptor beta chains drawn from one sample of a study of T cell repertoires in cytomegalovirus infection. TCRdb independently ran MiXCR on the reads; one entry per CDR3 protein. The table records about 210,000 distinct CDR3 sequences, 6% to 8% of them present only once. Material: PBMCs. The receptors originated from a human donor in good health (CMV status not recorded). Some clones in this sample may be carry-over from other donors' samples. Both conserved end residues are part of each CDR3. D genes are given only for firm matches. Not every row has a clone size; where given, it reads once, few, many or a size class.

many	TRBD2	TRBJ2-3	TRBV7-2	TGTGCCAGCAGCTTAGGGTTCGGGGGGGGCACAGATACGCAGTATTTT	CASSLGFGGGTDTQYF
many	TRBD1	TRBJ1-2	TRBV29-1	TGCAGCGTTGCGACAGGGACTAACTATGGCTACACCTTC	CSVATGTNYGYTF
few	.	TRBJ1-5	TRBV2	TGTGCCAGCAGTGAAGCGGTTGCCACGGAGCCCCAGCATTTT	CASSEAVATEPQHF
few	TRBD1	TRBJ2-7	TRBV29-1	TGCAGCGTCTCCCAGGGACAGGGGGTTATGCCTACCTACGAGCAGTACTTC	CSVSQGQGVMPTYEQYF
many	.	TRBJ1-5	TRBV10-3	TGTGCCATCAGATCAGGGAATCAGCCCCAGCATTTT	CAIRSGNQPQHF
.	TRBD1	TRBJ2-5	TRBV29-1	TGCAGCGTTGCGACAGGGGGGGAGACCCAGTACTTC	CSVATGGETQYF
few	TRBD1	TRBJ1-2	TRBV29-1	TGCAGCGTTGAGGGCCCCACAGGGGCGCGGGGAGGCTACACCTTC	CSVEGPTGARGGYTF
many	.	TRBJ1-2	TRBV7-2	TGTGCCAGCAGCCGAGTAGAGGGGCCCTATGGCTACACCTTC	CASSRVEGPYGYTF
.	.	TRBJ2-5	TRBV7-9	TGTGCCAGCAGCTTTTCTAGCTCCAAAGGGGCCCAGTACTTC	CASSFSSSKGAQYF
.	TRBD1	TRBJ2-2	TRBV12-3/TRBV12-4	TGTGCCAGCAGGAAGACAGGGGGTAATACCGGGGAGCTGTTTTTT	CASRKTGGNTGELFF
many	.	TRBJ1-6	TRBV12-3/TRBV12-4	TGTGCCAGCAGTTCCGCATATAATTCACCCCTCCACTTT	CASSSAYNSPLHF
many	.	TRBJ1-6	TRBV12-3/TRBV12-4	TGTGCCAGCAGTTTAGGGAGGGGAGGTTCACCCCTCCACTTT	CASSLGRGGSPLHF
many	.	TRBJ2-7	TRBV5-1	TGCGCCAGCAGCTTGGGATCGGTCTCCTACGAGCAGTACTTC	CASSLGSVSYEQYF
few	.	TRBJ2-7	TRBV20-1	TGCAGTGCTAGAGGATGGAACAGCCTAAACGAGCAGTACTTC	CSARGWNSLNEQYF
many	.	TRBJ2-5	TRBV30	TGTGCCTGGAGTGTAACGGGGAGGGGGATAGCCTTCCAAGAGACCCAGTACTTC	CAWSVTGRGIAFQETQYF
many	.	TRBJ2-7	TRBV7-2	TGTGCCAGCAGATCTCATCGGGACTTAGCCTACGAGCAGTACTTC	CASRSHRDLAYEQYF
many	.	TRBJ1-1	TRBV7-9	TGTGCCAGCAGCTTAGCGGGGGGGCAAGGGATCCCGGGGGCTTTCTTT	CASSLAGGQGIPGAFF
many	TRBD1	TRBJ2-7	TRBV7-2	TGTGCCAGCAGCTTAGTTGGGACAGCCTACGAGCAGTACTTC	CASSLVGTAYEQYF
many	.	TRBJ2-3	TRBV18	TGTGCCAGCTCACTTTCGGAAGGGGGAGATACGCAGTATTTT	CASSLSEGGDTQYF
many	.	TRBJ1-6	TRBV19	TGTGCCAGTAGTATGAACAGGGCCGATAATTCACCCCTCCACTTT	CASSMNRADNSPLHF
many	TRBD1	TRBJ1-3	TRBV9	TGTGCCAGCAGCGAAGTACCGGGACAGGGATATGGAAACACCATATATTTT	CASSEVPGQGYGNTIYF
many	.	TRBJ1-5	TRBV19	TGTGCCAGTAGTATACGGGGCAGTAGCAATCAGCCCCAGCATTTT	CASSIRGSSNQPQHF
many	.	TRBJ2-2	TRBV11-2	TGTGCCAGCAGCTACTTGGGGGAGGCCGGGGAGCTGTTTTTT	CASSYLGEAGELFF
many	.	TRBJ1-5	TRBV28	TGTGCCAGCAGTCCAAGGACCCTCGGGAGCAATCAGCCCCAGCATTTT	CASSPRTLGSNQPQHF
few	.	TRBJ1-1	TRBV6-6	TGTGCCAGCAGTTTTTCGACAGCTTCGGGGCTATACCTAGTGATGAACACTGAAGCTTTCTTT	CASSFSTASGLYLVMNTEAFF
.	.	TRBJ1-2	TRBV20-1	TGCAGTGCTAGAGGTACAGGCTATGGCTACACCTTC	CSARGTGYGYTF
many	.	TRBJ1-3	TRBV7-2	TGTGCCAGCAGCTCATCAACTCCGGGACGGATTGGAAACACCATATATTTT	CASSSSTPGRIGNTIYF
many	TRBD1	TRBJ1-1	TRBV6-2/TRBV6-3	TGTGCCAGCAGGACAGGGGCTGAAGCTTTCTTT	CASRTGAEAFF
many	TRBD1	TRBJ2-7	TRBV19	TGTGCCAGTAGTATAGCAGGGGGCGAAACCTACGAGCAGTACTTC	CASSIAGGETYEQYF
many	TRBD2	TRBJ2-5	TRBV19	TGTGCCAGTAGCAAGGCTAGCGGGGGAGAAGAGACCCAGTACTTC	CASSKASGGEETQYF
many	.	TRBJ2-7	TRBV11-1	TGTGCCAGCAGGGGGGCAGGCCCCGGGACCTTCTCGGACGAGCAGTACTTC	CASRGAGPGTFSDEQYF
few	.	TRBJ1-1	TRBV28	TGTGCCAGCAGTTTGGTAGTCATGAACACTGAAGCTTTCTTT	CASSLVVMNTEAFF
many	.	TRBJ2-4	TRBV3-1	TGTGCCAGCAGCCCCCCGGGGAACAGGCTAGCCAAAAACATTCAGTACTTC	CASSPPGNRLAKNIQYF
many	.	TRBJ2-2	TRBV6-2/TRBV6-3	TGTGCCAGCAGTCCTCCGCGGGTACCGAACACCGGGGAGCTGTTTTTT	CASSPPRVPNTGELFF
many	.	TRBJ2-5	TRBV6-5	TGTGCCAGCAGTCCCGACGGGAACCAAGAGACCCAGTACTTC	CASSPDGNQETQYF
few	TRBD2	TRBJ2-3	TRBV30	TGTGCCTGGAAGGGGCGGGGGGGTCCGAGAGGCACAGATACGCAGTATTTT	CAWKGRGGPRGTDTQYF
many	.	TRBJ2-7	TRBV20-1	TGCAGTGCTGGGGGCCTGTGGGGGTCCTACGAGCAGTACTTC	CSAGGLWGSYEQYF
many	TRBD2	TRBJ2-3	TRBV12-3/TRBV12-4	TGTGCCAGCAGTATGGGACTAAAGAGCCGTAAGGCAGAGTATACGCAGTATTTT	CASSMGLKSRKAEYTQYF
.	.	TRBJ1-1	TRBV12-5	TGTGCTAGTGGTTTGGTACGATACACAAAGAACACTGAAGCTTTCTTT	CASGLVRYTKNTEAFF
.	.	TRBJ2-2	TRBV5-1	TGCGCCAGCAGCTTGGCCCCGGGGGATCTCACCGGGGAGCTGTTTTTT	CASSLAPGDLTGELFF
many	TRBD2	TRBJ2-7	TRBV7-9	TGTGCCAGCAGCTCGACTAGCGGGGGGACCAGGGGTATATACGAGCAGTACTTC	CASSSTSGGTRGIYEQYF
few	TRBD1	TRBJ2-7	TRBV29-1	TGCAGCGCGGGGGACAGGTCCTACGAGCAGTACTTC	CSAGDRSYEQYF